The clone carrying this T cell receptor beta chain was counted ten times or more. The antigen is not known. TCRdb reprocessed the reads via MiXCR and lists one record per CDR3 protein. The sample has roughly 230,000 distinct CDR3 sequences; approximately 22% are singletons. Germline V gene sequence: CDR1 SGHAT, CDR2 FQNNGV. This CDR3 has 13 residues. V lost 3 bases and J lost 6, with 11 bases in between. This record comes from a study of T cell repertoires in cytomegalovirus infection. On the study more broadly: Indicated by public TCR beta signatures were CMV infection and matching HLA type.

Whole-study findings and limits: CMV carriers having the relevant HLA were flagged by cumulative public TCR beta family frequency. Ex vivo, HLA-C-restricted CMV-specific TCR beta clonotypes prevailed over the rest of the response.

The sample comprised CD8+ T cells from PBMCs. The sequence derives from a human donor in good health (CMV status not recorded). Some clones in this sample may be carry-over from other donors' samples. The chain links TRBV11-2 to TRBJ1-2, with D maybe TRBD1 (6 bases). CDR3 nucleotides: TGTGCCAGCAGCTTGTCAGGGGCCGATGGCTACACCTTC. Translated, it gives CASSLSGADGYTF.